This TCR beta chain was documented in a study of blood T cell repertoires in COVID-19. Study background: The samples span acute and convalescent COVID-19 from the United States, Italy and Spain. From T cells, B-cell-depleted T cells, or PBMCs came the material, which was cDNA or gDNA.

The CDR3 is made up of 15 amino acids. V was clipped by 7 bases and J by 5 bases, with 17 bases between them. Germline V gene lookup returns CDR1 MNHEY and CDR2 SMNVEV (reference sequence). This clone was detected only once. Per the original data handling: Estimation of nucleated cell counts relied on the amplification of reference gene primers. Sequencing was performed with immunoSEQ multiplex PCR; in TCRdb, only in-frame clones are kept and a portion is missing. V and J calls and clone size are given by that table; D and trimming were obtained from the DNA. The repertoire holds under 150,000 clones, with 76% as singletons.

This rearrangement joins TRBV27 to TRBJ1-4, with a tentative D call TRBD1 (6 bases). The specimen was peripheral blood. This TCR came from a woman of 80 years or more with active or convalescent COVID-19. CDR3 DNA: TGTGCCAGCACCTCAGTTTCGGGACACAATGAAAAACTGTTTTTT. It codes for CASTSVSGHNEKLFF.